This T cell receptor beta chain was sequenced in a study of glioma-infiltrating T cells. General study findings and limits: Non-neoplastic patients had below-expected tissue-blood divergence, while all gliomas exceeded expectation. CDR3 overlap between tissue and blood was very small.

The iRepertoire nested amplicon-rescue multiplex PCR amplified TCR alpha and beta CDR3s from RNA. Via MiXCR, TCRdb re-called the multiplex PCR reads, giving one row per CDR3 protein. Of fewer than 250,000 distinct CDR3 sequences in the sample, about 32% were seen once. This clonotype occurred many times. Its specificity is not known. V was clipped by 2 bases and J by 3 bases, with 13 bases between them. This CDR3 contains 15 residues. Per the germline V gene, CDR1 is MNHEY and CDR2 is SVGEGT. The chain recombines TRBV6-2 or TRBV6-3 with TRBJ2-5; possibly TRBD2 for D (7 bases). This clonotype was obtained from a human donor with low-grade glioma or glioblastoma, undergoing nonglioma brain surgery, or in good health (not recorded which). The specimen was glioma tissue, nonneoplastic brain tissue, or PBMCs (not recorded which). The CDR3 is CASSYGGAGEETQYF. The CDR3 region has the DNA TGTGCCAGCAGTTACGGGGGGGCAGGGGAAGAGACCCAGTACTTC.